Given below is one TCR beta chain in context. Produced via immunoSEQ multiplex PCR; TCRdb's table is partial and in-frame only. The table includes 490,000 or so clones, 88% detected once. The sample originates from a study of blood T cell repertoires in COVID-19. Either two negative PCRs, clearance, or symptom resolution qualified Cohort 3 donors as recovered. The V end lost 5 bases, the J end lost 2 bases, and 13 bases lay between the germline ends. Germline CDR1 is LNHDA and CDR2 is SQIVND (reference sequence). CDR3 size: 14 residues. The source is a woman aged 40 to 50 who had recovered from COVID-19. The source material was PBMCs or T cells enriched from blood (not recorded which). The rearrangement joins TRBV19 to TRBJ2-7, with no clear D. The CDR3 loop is CASSQNAGPYEQYF. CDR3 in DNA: TGTGCCAGTAGTCAAAACGCTGGGCCCTACGAGCAGTACTTC.